A single sample gave rise to the 7 T cell receptor beta chains below, sequenced in a study of T-cell reconstitution after alpha-beta-depleted transplantation in children. Preparation of the TCRbeta library was carried out with unique molecular identifiers. MiXCR was run by TCRdb on the PCR reads, yielding one entry per CDR3 protein. The profile shows 190,000 or so distinct CDR3 sequences, approximately 7% of them singletons. Sequencing used PBMCs from the stem cell graft donor, obtained from the stem cell graft. The receptors were gathered from a human donor who donated a stem cell graft to a child with Wiskott-Aldrich syndrome.

At least ten counts were recorded for this clonotype. The chain links TRBV12-3 or TRBV12-4 to TRBJ2-1; 7 nucleotides align to TRBD2. V was clipped by 6 bases and J by 2 bases; unmatched bases: 10. The CDR3 is 16 residues long. CDR3 coding DNA: TGTGCCAGCAGCTTCCCGCTGCGGGAGCCCTACAATGAGCAGTTCTTC. It encodes CASSFPLREPYNEQFF.

The table lists this clonotype with many counts. The V call is TRBV6-5, the J call TRBJ1-2; 7 nucleotides line up with TRBD1. CDR3 length: 16 residues. Germline V gene sequence: CDR1 MNHEY, CDR2 SVGAGI. V gave up 0 bases and J gave up 3 bases; unmatched junction bases: 7. DNA of the CDR3: TGTGCCAGCAGTTACTCGAACAGGGGAAGGGACTATGGCTACACCTTC. This encodes CASSYSNRGRDYGYTF.

This clonotype was recorded at least ten times. The V gene is TRBV7-2, the J gene TRBJ1-6; no definite D call. CDR1 and CDR2 (germline): SGHTA, FQGNSA. V dropped 1 base and J dropped 9 bases, with 10 bases sitting between them. The CDR3 length is 14 residues. The CDR3: CASSLEWRASPLHF. CDR3 coding DNA: TGTGCCAGCAGCTTAGAGTGGAGGGCTTCACCCCTCCACTTT.

The table lists this clonotype with many counts. The V gene is TRBV20-1, the J gene TRBJ2-3; 7 bases fit TRBD2. Germline loops: CDR1 DFQATT, CDR2 SNEGSKA (reference sequence). CDR3 length: 15 amino acids. V gave up 1 base and J gave up 4 bases; unmatched junction bases: 8. CDR3 nucleotide sequence: TGCAGTGCTAGAGCACGCGGGAGTTACTCAGATACGCAGTATTTT. Its translation: CSARARGSYSDTQYF.

This clonotype showed up many times. The chain uses TRBV10-1 and TRBJ1-5, with a weak D call TRBD1 (5 bases). Trimming pared 2 bases from V and 3 bases from J, leaving 5 bases between. Per the germline V gene, CDR1 is WNHNN and CDR2 is SYGVQD (reference sequence). CDR3 length: 13 amino acids. The CDR3 protein is CASSEGHNQPQHF. CDR3 in DNA: TGCGCCAGCAGTGAGGGACACAATCAGCCCCAGCATTTT.

This clonotype occurred many times. This chain connects TRBV28 to TRBJ1-2; TRBD1 is a possible D gene (5 bases). With 3 bases removed from V and 4 bases from J, the gap between germline ends came to 9 bases. The CDR3 covers 13 residues. Germline assignment: CDR1 MDHEN and CDR2 SYDVKM. DNA of the CDR3: TGTGCCAGCAGTTTTAGGGGAGGCTATGGCTACACCTTC. Its translation is CASSFRGGYGYTF.

This clonotype was observed many times. The chain joins TRBV10-3 to TRBJ2-7; the D is unclear. Germline V gene data show CDR1 as ENHRY and CDR2 as SYGVKD. Trimming removed 10 bases at V and 0 bases at J, with 16 bases between. The CDR3 sequence is 14 residues long. CDR3 loop: CATSSTTVSYEQYF. Written as DNA, the CDR3 is TGTGCCACCTCGAGCACAACAGTCTCCTACGAGCAGTACTTC.